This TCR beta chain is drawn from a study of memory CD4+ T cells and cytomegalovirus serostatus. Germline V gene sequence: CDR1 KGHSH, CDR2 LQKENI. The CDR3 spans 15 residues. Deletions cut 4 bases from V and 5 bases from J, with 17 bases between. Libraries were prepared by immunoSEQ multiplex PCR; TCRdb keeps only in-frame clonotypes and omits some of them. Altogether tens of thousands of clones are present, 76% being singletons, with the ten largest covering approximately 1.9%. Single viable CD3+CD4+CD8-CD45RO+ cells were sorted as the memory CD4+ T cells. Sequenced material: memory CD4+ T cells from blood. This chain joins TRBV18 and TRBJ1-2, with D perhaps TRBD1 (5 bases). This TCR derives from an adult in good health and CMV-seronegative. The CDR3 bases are TGTGCCAGCTCACTTGGGACGGATGATCGATATGGCTACACCTTC. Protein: CASSLGTDDRYGYTF.